One and the same sample provided the 27 T cell receptor beta chains below, sequenced in a study of blood T cell repertoires in COVID-19. Method: immunoSEQ multiplex PCR; TCRdb's copy keeps in-frame clones and lacks some. Of about 40,000 clones listed, 90% to 95% were seen once; the top ten hold approximately 14%. The sequencing sample was made of peripheral blood. The receptors were sampled from a woman aged 25-40 years in a cohort sampled during active COVID-19.

The chain has TRBV11-3 and TRBJ2-2, with 7 bases that match TRBD2. This CDR3 has 17 amino acids. Germline CDR1 is SGHNT and CDR2 is YENEEA. J lost 1 base, V lost 2 bases, and 7 bases had no gene match. CDR3 region: CASSLNKASGNTGELFF. As DNA, the CDR3 is TGTGCCAGCAGCTTAAATAAGGCTAGCGGGAACACCGGGGAGCTGTTTTTT.

This sequence joins TRBV19 and TRBJ1-1; D not resolved. The germline V gene encodes CDR1 LNHDA and CDR2 SQIVND (reference sequence). The CDR3 runs to 15 residues. The ends were cut back, 2 bases at V and 3 bases at J, with 13 bases in the middle. CDR3 amino acids: CASSIIIGEDTEAFF. The DNA for the CDR3 is TGTGCCAGTAGTATAATTATTGGGGAGGACACTGAAGCTTTCTTT.

Concerning this clone: The same CDR3 is also encoded by other DNA sequences in this sample. The chain is built from TRBV6-2 or TRBV6-3 and TRBJ2-5, with TRBD2 identical over 11 bases. Germline V CDR1 and CDR2: MNHEY, SVGEGT. CDR3 length: 16 residues. The junction had 8 bases not matched to a gene; V was cut back by 4 bases and J by 4 bases. CDR3: CASSSYGTSGRETQYF. The DNA of the CDR3 is TGTGCCAGCAGTTCATACGGGACTAGCGGACGAGAGACCCAGTACTTC.

A few counts support this clone. The chain carries TRBV7-9 and TRBJ2-7, with D perhaps TRBD1 (6 bases). The CDR3 has 14 amino acids. V was cut by 4 bases and J by 0 bases, with 10 bases left in between. The germline V gene has CDR1 SEHNR and CDR2 FQNEAQ (reference sequence). This chain's CDR3 is CASSSYRDSYEQYF. The CDR3 DNA reads as TGTGCCAGCAGCTCATACAGGGACTCCTACGAGCAGTACTTC.

This sequence joins TRBV7-8 and TRBJ1-2; 9 bases fit TRBD1. Germline values: CDR1 SGHVS, CDR2 FQNEAQ. The CDR3 is made up of 13 amino acids. The junction had 5 bases not matched to a gene; V was cut back by 4 bases and J by 8 bases. The CDR3 loop reads CASSSAGTGGYTF. Written as DNA, the CDR3 is TGTGCCAGCAGCTCAGCTGGGACAGGGGGCTACACCTTC.

J is TRBJ1-6 and V is TRBV11-2; 8 nucleotides agree with TRBD1. Unmatched junction bases numbered 7, after V lost 5 bases and J lost 7 bases. The CDR3 runs 15 residues. Germline CDR1 and CDR2: SGHAT and FQNNGV. The CDR3 DNA sequence: TGTGCCAGCAGCCGACAGGGGCCTATCAATTCACCCCTCCACTTT. As protein: CASSRQGPINSPLHF.

The V and J genes are TRBV5-1 and TRBJ1-4; possibly TRBD1 for D (5 bases). The CDR3 is made up of 14 amino acids. V was pared by 4 bases and J by 2 bases, with 9 bases between. Germline V gene data show CDR1 as SGHRS and CDR2 as YFSETQ. Written as DNA, the CDR3 is TGCGCCAGCAGCGAGACAGTCACTAATGAAAAACTGTTTTTT. Translation: CASSETVTNEKLFF.

The chain uses TRBV28 and TRBJ2-3; TRBD2 aligns across 9 bases. There are 18 residues in the CDR3. Germline CDR1 MDHEN, CDR2 SYDVKM. Trimming at V came to 5 bases and at J to 4 bases, leaving 16 bases not matched to a gene. In nucleotides, the CDR3 is TGTGCCAGCAGTGCCGAGGCTAGCGGGGAAGTCCGCTCAGATACGCAGTATTTT. Translating it yields CASSAEASGEVRSDTQYF.

The rearrangement joins TRBV5-1 to TRBJ2-3; TRBD2 is a possible D gene (5 bases). The ends were cut back, 3 bases at V and 2 bases at J, with 16 bases in the middle. Per the germline V gene, CDR1 is SGHRS and CDR2 is YFSETQ. This CDR3 comprises 16 residues. The CDR3 region has the DNA TGCGCCAGCAGCTCCTGGACTCTCGGGAACACAGATACGCAGTATTTT. This sequence encodes CASSSWTLGNTDTQYF.

The chain recombines TRBV9 with TRBJ2-7; D is perhaps TRBD2 (6 bases). The CDR3 has 14 residues. Trimming cost V 3 bases and J 0 bases, with 10 bases left between them. The V gene's germline CDR1 is SGDLS and CDR2 YYNGEE. CDR3 protein: CASSARDFSYEQYF. In DNA, the CDR3 is TGTGCCAGCAGCGCAAGGGACTTCTCCTACGAGCAGTACTTC.

This clone appeared once. The CDR3 here is CASSPRGYNEQFF. CDR3 coding DNA: TGCGCCAGCAGCCCACGAGGATACAATGAGCAGTTCTTC. The chain links TRBV5-1 to TRBJ2-1; the D is unclear. The length of the CDR3 is 13 residues. Germline V gene data show CDR1 as SGHRS and CDR2 as YFSETQ. Deletions cut 4 bases from V and 4 bases from J, with 9 bases between.

The chain has TRBV27 and TRBJ2-7, with D possibly matching TRBD2 (5 bases). CDR3 length: 19 residues. Germline loops: CDR1 MNHEY, CDR2 SMNVEV (reference sequence). V was cut by 2 bases and J by 0 bases, with 23 bases left in between. The CDR3 coding sequence is TGTGCCAGCAGTTTACCCCCCGCCAGGAGGAAATCCCCCTCCTACGAGCAGTACTTC. Protein product: CASSLPPARRKSPSYEQYF.

J is TRBJ1-1 and V is TRBV7-8; D may be TRBD1 (6 bases). V lost 7 bases and J 0 bases, leaving 24 bases between the germline ends. Germline CDR1 is SGHVS and CDR2 is FQNEAQ. The CDR3 runs 18 residues. The CDR3 DNA is TGTGCCAGCACCCTTGTCCCCGGGACACCCTTTTTGAACACTGAAGCTTTCTTT. This sequence encodes CASTLVPGTPFLNTEAFF.

The rearrangement links TRBV11-2 to TRBJ1-5; D gene unclear. This CDR3 has 14 amino acids. In germline, CDR1 is SGHAT, CDR2 FQNNGV. Trimming stripped 5 bases from V and 6 bases from J, with 14 bases between. The CDR3 protein is CASSLTSPPQPQHF. CDR3 sequence (DNA): TGTGCCAGCAGCCTTACATCCCCACCTCAGCCCCAGCATTTT. Full variable domain (outside the CDR3, taken from reference TRBV11-2 and TRBJ1-5): EAGVAQSPRYKIIEKRQSVAFWCNPISGHATLYWYQQILGQGPKLLIQFQNNGVVDDSQLPKDRFSAERLKGVDSTLKIQPAKLEDSAVYLCASSLTSPPQPQHFGDGTRLSIL.

This sequence joins TRBV28 and TRBJ2-5, with 10 bases matching TRBD1. Trimming cost V 8 bases and J 5 bases; bases outside gene matches: 8. The CDR3 has 14 amino acids. Germline V lookup: CDR1 MDHEN, CDR2 SYDVKM. The CDR3 region has the DNA TGTGCCAGCCGTGGACAGGGGGGACGGGAGACCCAGTACTTC. It is translated as CASRGQGGRETQYF.

A word on this clone: The same CDR3 can be traced to other DNA sequences in this sample. The genes are TRBV5-1 and TRBJ1-2; 7 nucleotides align to TRBD1. The CDR3 has 13 residues. CDR1 is SGHRS and CDR2 is YFSETQ in the germline V gene. J gave up 4 bases and V 4 bases, and 4 bases lay outside the gene matches. CDR3 residues: CASSLGQLYGYTF. CDR3 nucleotides: TGCGCCAGCAGCCTGGGACAGCTCTATGGCTACACCTTC.

J is TRBJ2-7 and V is TRBV4-1; 8 nucleotides agree with TRBD2. Losses at the gene ends were 3 bases for V and 2 bases for J; bases not matched to a gene: 6. Germline loops: CDR1 MGHRA, CDR2 YSYEKL. The CDR3 runs to 15 residues. DNA of the CDR3: TGCGCCAGCAGCCAGTCTAGCGGGCGACCCTACGAGCAGTACTTC. Its protein product is CASSQSSGRPYEQYF.

This chain joins TRBV28 and TRBJ2-3; D might be TRBD1 (6 bases). The CDR3 consists of 14 residues. V dropped 8 bases and J dropped 1 base, with 13 bases sitting between them. In germline, CDR1 is MDHEN, CDR2 SYDVKM. Here the CDR3 DNA reads TGTGCCAGCGGGCGTGGGGGCGGCACAGATACGCAGTATTTT. Translating it yields CASGRGGGTDTQYF.

This chain joins TRBV5-6 and TRBJ2-5; 7 nucleotides align to TRBD1. CDR1 is SGHDT and CDR2 is YYEEEE in the germline V gene. This CDR3 has 17 amino acids. V lost 6 bases, J lost 0 bases, and 14 bases stayed unmatched. CDR3 protein: CASIVRVRDSHQETQYF. The CDR3 DNA follows: TGTGCCAGCATCGTCCGCGTGAGGGACAGTCACCAAGAGACCCAGTACTTC.

This sequence joins TRBV28 and TRBJ2-1; D might be TRBD1 (5 bases). CDR3 size: 11 residues. The germline V gene encodes CDR1 MDHEN and CDR2 SYDVKM. Trimming took off 3 bases at V and 12 bases at J, with 9 bases between the two ends. The CDR3 DNA reads TGTGCCAGCAGTTTGGGGCAGGGGCAGTTCTTC. It specifies CASSLGQGQFF.

The chain carries TRBV30 and TRBJ1-2; TRBD1 aligns across 8 bases. CDR1 GTSNPN and CDR2 SVGIG come from the germline V gene (reference sequence). This CDR3 has 16 amino acids. With 0 bases clipped from V and 4 bases from J, the junction kept 10 bases outside the gene matches. The CDR3 here is CAWSVRTGTPLYGYTF. The CDR3 DNA sequence: TGTGCCTGGAGTGTACGGACAGGGACCCCGCTCTATGGCTACACCTTC. The full variable domain, completed using reference TRBV30 and TRBJ1-2, is SQTIHQWPATLVQPVGSPLSLECTVEGTSNPNLYWYRQAAGRGLQLLFYSVGIGQISSEVPQNLSASRPQDRQFILSSKKLLLSDSGFYLCAWSVRTGTPLYGYTFGSGTRLTVV.

This sequence joins TRBV7-2 and TRBJ2-1; 9 nucleotides align to TRBD1. Looked up from germline, CDR1 is SGHTA and CDR2 is FQGNSA. The V gene end was trimmed by 5 bases and the J gene end by 2 bases; junction bases not matched to a gene: 4. The CDR3 is 15 amino acids. This CDR3 reads CASSPRTGAYNEQFF. CDR3 DNA: TGTGCCAGCAGCCCCCGGACAGGGGCCTACAATGAGCAGTTCTTC. The entire variable domain, with the rest obtained from reference TRBV7-2 and TRBJ2-1, is as follows: GAGVSQSPSNKVTEKGKDVELRCDPISGHTALYWYRQSLGQGLEFLIYFQGNSAPDKSGLPSDRFSAERTGGSVSTLTIQRTQQEDSAVYLCASSPRTGAYNEQFFGPGTRLTVL.

V is TRBV21-1 and J is TRBJ2-7; TRBD2 reflects the table's D call only, with no check against the DNA. TRBV21-1 is tagged as a pseudogene. This CDR3 region has 14 residues. CDR3 nucleotides: TGTGCCAGCAGCATACGACTGGATGCCCACGAGCAGTACTTC. Residues: CASSIRLDAHEQYF.

The chain has TRBV7-9 and TRBJ1-5, with a possible D match to TRBD1 (5 bases). CDR1 and CDR2 (germline): SEHNR, FQNEAQ (reference sequence). Between the trimmed V and J ends, which lost 5 bases and 5 bases, there was a span of 19 bases. This CDR3 region has 16 residues. CDR3 in amino acids: CASSRDSPFDDQPQHF. CDR3 coding DNA: TGTGCCAGCAGCAGAGACAGCCCTTTTGACGATCAGCCCCAGCATTTT.

V gene TRBV28 combines with J gene TRBJ1-5, with 7 bases aligning to TRBD1. Germline loops: CDR1 MDHEN, CDR2 SYDVKM. This CDR3 region has 14 residues. The trim removed 6 bases at V and 2 bases at J, leaving 4 bases unmatched. The CDR3, as DNA: TGTGCCAGCAGCTATGGACAGGGCAATCAGCCCCAGCATTTT. Protein sequence: CASSYGQGNQPQHF. Full variable domain (missing parts from reference TRBV28 and TRBJ1-5): DVKVTQSSRYLVKRTGEKVFLECVQDMDHENMFWYRQDPGLGLRLIYFSYDVKMKEKGDIPEGYSVSREKKERFSLILESASTNQTSMYLCASSYGQGNQPQHFGDGTRLSIL.

This chain uses TRBV7-2 with TRBJ2-5; TRBD1 is a possible D gene (5 bases). The germline V and J ends were trimmed by 5 bases and 4 bases, with 11 bases remaining between them. CDR1 and CDR2 (germline): SGHTA, FQGNSA. The CDR3 spans 13 residues. CDR3 in amino acids: CASSAGQGETQYF. The CDR3 DNA sequence: TGTGCCAGCAGCGCCGGACAAGGAGAGACCCAGTACTTC.

The rearrangement uses TRBV7-8 and TRBJ2-7; weak D call: TRBD1 (6 bases). The V and J ends lost 5 bases and 5 bases respectively, with 16 bases between them. Germline CDR1 and CDR2: SGHVS and FQNEAQ. The CDR3 is 14 amino acids. CDR3 DNA: TGTGCCAGCAGCCCTAGACAGGACTTCGACGAGCAGTACTTC. This gives the protein CASSPRQDFDEQYF.